The rows below give T cell receptor beta chains drawn from one sample of a study of shared clonotypes between healthy human individuals. TCRdb keeps only in-frame clones here, not all; method: immunoSEQ multiplex PCR. The sample has millions of clones; more than 85% are singletons. Material for sequencing was naive CD4+ T cells from PBMCs. These TCRs come from a man younger than 30 in good health. Some clones in this sample may be carry-over from other donors' samples. CDR3s include the opening cysteine and the closing phenylalanine or tryptophan. Each record gives: J gene, V gene, clone size, CDR3 protein. Clone size is given for some rows only: seen once, a few or many times, or a class if the clone is expanded.

TRBJ1-4	TRBV18	.	CASSINSFAEKLFF
TRBJ2-7	TRBV7-9	.	CASSHAYEQYF
TRBJ2-1	TRBV28	.	CASSSRRDRQFF
TRBJ1-1	TRBV19	.	CASSATVPNTEAFF
TRBJ2-6	TRBV28	.	CATTQGSSSGANVLTF
TRBJ2-3	TRBV28	.	CASRTGRDTQYF
TRBJ1-5	TRBV9	few	CASSVGDSNQPQHF
TRBJ2-2	TRBV18	once	CASSPYQGADTGELFF
TRBJ2-2	TRBV5-1	.	CASSFVGGETGDTGELFF
TRBJ2-7	TRBV7-8	.	CASSSGSSYEQYF
TRBJ2-3	TRBV28	.	CASSSPIGTRSLADTQYF
TRBJ2-7	TRBV27	.	CASNHRDSRYEQYF
TRBJ2-2	TRBV19	.	CASGRGRLGTGELFF
TRBJ2-2	TRBV7-2	.	CASSLLGGIGTGELFF
TRBJ2-7	TRBV10-1	.	CASSGGTRSYEQYF
TRBJ2-5	TRBV5-1	.	CASSLNAGHLETQYF
TRBJ2-3	TRBV25-1	few	CASRGNTDTQYF
TRBJ2-3	TRBV28	few	CASSLEGRALSTDTQYF
TRBJ2-3	TRBV6-6	.	CASTGYTDTQYF
TRBJ2-7	TRBV7-9	.	CASSLASLDRGHEQYF
TRBJ2-5	TRBV12-5	.	CASGSGRTGVAETQYF
TRBJ1-1	TRBV7-8	.	CASATVMNTEAFF